The 23 T cell receptor beta chains below all came from one sample that was sequenced in a study of shared clonotypes between healthy human individuals (dated by TCRdb to 2018 to 2020). CD8 naive samples were obtained by positive selection for CCR7 among CD45RO-negative cells, yielding a CD45RA+CCR7+ population from which TemRA cells were excluded. Preparation of the library involved the immunoSEQ multiplex PCR assay. TCRdb mirrors the immuneACCESS table, restricted to in-frame sequences. Some clones are absent from its copies; in checked studies, under half trace to an unresolved V gene, and the reason for the others is unknown. This sample lists 450,000 to 700,000 clones; roughly 96% were detected once. The leading ten clones occupy around 0.11% of the sample. Sequences were obtained from naive CD8+ T cells sorted from blood. The cell subset or site label corresponds to: CD45RA+CCR7+. The receptors were gathered from a woman younger than 45 in good health.

The rearrangement joins TRBV5-4 to TRBJ2-7, with D possibly TRBD1 on 6 matching bases. CDR1 is SGHNT and CDR2 is YYREEE in the germline V gene (reference sequence). V gave up 0 bases and J gave up 7 bases, with 11 bases separating them. CDR3 size: 13 residues. Here the CDR3 DNA reads TGTGCCAGCAGCTTGGGGGGGCCCAGGGAGCAGTACTTC. Protein product: CASSLGGPREQYF.

CDR3 DNA sequence: TGCGCCAGCAGCCGCACTACTAGCGGGAGTGAGCAGTACTTC. Its translation: CASSRTTSGSEQYF. The V call is TRBV4-1, the J call TRBJ2-7, with 11 bases aligning to TRBD2. This CDR3 is built from 14 residues. V lost 4 bases and J lost 7; bases outside the gene matches: 6. Germline loops: CDR1 MGHRA, CDR2 YSYEKL.

V usage is TRBV28 and J usage is TRBJ2-1; either TRBD1 or TRBD2 may fit D (5 bases each). V dropped 6 bases and J dropped 4 bases, with 16 bases sitting between them. From germline, CDR1 is MDHEN and CDR2 SYDVKM. The CDR3 runs to 15 residues. The chain's CDR3 is CASRRTGTDYNEQFF. The CDR3 nucleotides read TGTGCCAGCAGGCGGACCGGGACCGATTACAATGAGCAGTTCTTC. The entire variable domain, with the rest obtained from reference TRBV28 and TRBJ2-1, is as follows: DVKVTQSSRYLVKRTGEKVFLECVQDMDHENMFWYRQDPGLGLRLIYFSYDVKMKEKGDIPEGYSVSREKKERFSLILESASTNQTSMYLCASRRTGTDYNEQFFGPGTRLTVL.

This chain uses TRBV7-2 with TRBJ1-5; 9 bases are a match to TRBD1. CDR3 size: 20 residues. In germline, CDR1 is SGHTA, CDR2 FQGNSA. The V segment lost 0 bases and the J segment 7 bases; nucleotides outside the gene matches: 19. The CDR3 sequence is CASSLAKGTGIFSGKQPQHF. The CDR3 bases are TGTGCCAGCAGCTTAGCGAAGGGGACAGGGATTTTTTCTGGAAAGCAGCCCCAGCATTTT.

The gene calls are TRBV6-1 and TRBJ2-1; 9 bases fit TRBD2. Germline lookup yields CDR1 MNHNS and CDR2 SASEGT. CDR3 size: 14 residues. V trimming: 5 bases; J trimming: 10 bases; junction bases outside the gene matches: 9. The CDR3 DNA reads TGTGCCAGCAGTAAGCCGGGACTAGCTGAAGAGCAGTTCTTC. Protein product: CASSKPGLAEEQFF.

The rearrangement links TRBV7-2 to TRBJ2-3; D perhaps matches TRBD2 (5 bases). Germline lookup yields CDR1 SGHTA and CDR2 FQGNSA. This CDR3 region has 16 residues. Trimming removed 5 bases from V and 0 bases from J, with 15 bases in between. CDR3 sequence: CASSPDLAPSTDTQYF. The CDR3 region has the DNA TGTGCCAGCAGCCCGGACCTAGCACCGAGCACAGATACGCAGTATTTT.

J is TRBJ1-5 and V is TRBV11-2; 8 nucleotides match TRBD1. Germline V CDR1 and CDR2: SGHAT, FQNNGV. Losses at the gene ends were 5 bases for V and 5 bases for J; bases not matched to a gene: 5. The length of the CDR3 is 14 residues. The CDR3 sequence is CASSLRGLDQPQHF. DNA for the CDR3: TGTGCCAGCAGCCTCAGGGGGCTCGATCAGCCCCAGCATTTT.

The chain employs TRBV5-6 and TRBJ2-1; weak D call: TRBD1 (6 bases). Looked up from germline, CDR1 is SGHDT and CDR2 is YYEEEE. Trimming removed 0 bases from V and 7 bases from J, with 17 bases in between. The length of the CDR3 is 16 residues. The CDR3 loop is CASSLVLEGVRNEQFF. Here the CDR3 DNA reads TGTGCCAGCAGCTTGGTCCTCGAGGGGGTAAGGAATGAGCAGTTCTTC.

This chain links TRBV5-1 with TRBJ2-7; perhaps TRBD1 as D (5 bases). The germline V and J ends were trimmed by 2 bases and 3 bases, with 21 bases remaining between them. The germline V gene encodes CDR1 SGHRS and CDR2 YFSETQ. The CDR3 consists of 17 residues. CDR3 region: CASSLSSSDSESYEQYF. DNA of the CDR3: TGCGCCAGCAGCTTATCTTCTTCCGACAGCGAAAGCTACGAGCAGTACTTC.

The rearrangement joins TRBV11-2 to TRBJ2-5; 10 bases fit TRBD2. CDR3 length: 19 amino acids. V lost 2 bases, J lost 5 bases, and 17 bases stayed unmatched. Germline CDR1 is SGHAT and CDR2 is FQNNGV. This chain's CDR3 is CASSLTGASGSLLGETQYF. Written as DNA, the CDR3 is TGTGCCAGCAGCTTAACGGGGGCTAGCGGGAGTCTCCTGGGGGAGACCCAGTACTTC.

The chain joins TRBV7-6 to TRBJ1-5; TRBD1 agrees at 7 bases. The germline V gene has CDR1 SGHVS and CDR2 FNYEAQ. The CDR3 length is 15 residues. Losses at the gene ends were 1 base for V and 5 bases for J; bases not matched to a gene: 5. DNA for the CDR3: TGTGCCAGCAGCTTAGGACAGGGACTGGATCAGCCCCAGCATTTT. This gives the protein CASSLGQGLDQPQHF.

The V call is TRBV7-6, the J call TRBJ1-1; tentatively, D is TRBD1 (6 bases). Germline V lookup: CDR1 SGHVS, CDR2 FNYEAQ. The CDR3 has 16 amino acids. The ends were cut back, 5 bases at V and 0 bases at J, with 16 bases in the middle. The CDR3 sequence: CASSPGTPYMNTEAFF. CDR3 bases: TGTGCCAGCAGCCCGGGGACACCTTACATGAACACTGAAGCTTTCTTT.

V is TRBV5-4 and J is TRBJ1-3; D remains unclear. In germline, CDR1 is SGHNT, CDR2 YYREEE (reference sequence). The CDR3 totals 15 residues. Trimming took 0 bases from V and 0 from J, leaving 7 bases between them. The DNA for the CDR3 is TGTGCCAGCAGCTTGGATGGAGCCTCTGGAAACACCATATATTTT. It is translated as CASSLDGASGNTIYF.

The chain links TRBV28 to TRBJ1-1; D not resolved. CDR1 is MDHEN and CDR2 is SYDVKM in the germline V gene. The CDR3 runs to 17 residues. V shed 5 bases and J shed 0 bases, with 19 bases lying between them. CDR3 residues: CASSVPDVGPLNTEAFF. As DNA, the CDR3 is TGTGCCAGCAGTGTACCGGACGTCGGACCCTTGAACACTGAAGCTTTCTTT.

The chain is built from TRBV6-6 and TRBJ1-1; D gene ambiguous. Germline CDR1 is MNHNY and CDR2 is SVGAGI (reference sequence). The length of the CDR3 is 16 residues. V was shortened by 7 bases and J by 1 base, with 19 bases between the two germline ends. The DNA of the CDR3 is TGTGCCAGCACCGCCTCAGTTGTGTCTGGGAACACTGAAGCTTTCTTT. Translation gives CASTASVVSGNTEAFF.

In its sample, this clone was seen a few times. J is TRBJ1-1 and V is TRBV30, with a possible D match to TRBD1 (5 bases). Germline CDR1 GTSNPN, CDR2 SVGIG (reference sequence). Trimming removed 3 bases from V and 8 bases from J, with 10 bases in between. The CDR3 loop spans 11 amino acids. The CDR3 DNA sequence: TGTGCCTGGAGCAAGGGGCCAGAAGCTTTCTTT. This translates into CAWSKGPEAFF.

This chain joins TRBV7-9 and TRBJ1-4; D is unclear. The V end lost 2 bases, the J end lost 0 bases, and 1 base lay between the germline ends. Germline CDR1 reads SEHNR; CDR2 reads FQNEAQ (reference sequence). The CDR3 has 13 residues. CDR3 sequence reads: CASSLPTNEKLFF. The CDR3 DNA reads as TGTGCCAGCAGCTTACCAACTAATGAAAAACTGTTTTTT.

V is TRBV7-6 and J is TRBJ2-2; 10 positions match TRBD1. With V trimmed by 4 bases and J by 4 bases, 3 bases remained unmatched. The CDR3 contains 15 residues. Germline values: CDR1 SGHVS, CDR2 FNYEAQ. The CDR3 DNA reads TGTGCCAGCAGCTGGACAGGGGGAGGCACCGGGGAGCTGTTTTTT. It encodes CASSWTGGGTGELFF.

This chain joins TRBV7-9 and TRBJ2-7, with 7 bases lining up with TRBD2. V trimming: 5 bases; J trimming: 7 bases; junction bases outside the gene matches: 8. From germline, CDR1 is SEHNR and CDR2 FQNEAQ (reference sequence). The CDR3 loop spans 13 amino acids. The CDR3 region has the DNA TGTGCCAGCAGCCCGCCCGGGGGGACGGAGCAGTACTTC. This encodes CASSPPGGTEQYF.

The chain recombines TRBV13 with TRBJ1-4; D might be TRBD1 (6 bases). CDR1 and CDR2 (germline): PRHDT, FYEKMQ (reference sequence). Between the trimmed V and J ends, which lost 4 bases and 8 bases, there was a span of 23 bases. This CDR3 contains 17 residues. CDR3 region: CASSSHQETDRREKLFF. CDR3 DNA: TGTGCCAGCAGCTCCCACCAAGAGACGGACAGACGGGAAAAACTGTTTTTT.

The J gene is TRBJ1-5, the V gene TRBV6-5, with D possibly TRBD1 on 5 matching bases. Germline CDR1 and CDR2: MNHEY and SVGAGI. The CDR3 has 13 amino acids. Between the trimmed V and J ends, which lost 2 bases and 5 bases, there was a span of 7 bases. The CDR3, as DNA: TGTGCCAGCAGTTACAGGGGAGATCAGCCCCAGCATTTT. Its translation is CASSYRGDQPQHF.

The gene calls are TRBV12-5 and TRBJ2-1, with D unresolved. Germline-derived CDR1 and CDR2 are LGHNT and FRNRAP. The CDR3 consists of 13 residues. V was trimmed by 1 base and J by 7 bases, leaving 8 bases between them. This chain's CDR3 is CASGLGVRNEQFF. The DNA for the CDR3 is TGTGCTAGTGGTTTGGGGGTTAGGAATGAGCAGTTCTTC.

This chain joins TRBV27 and TRBJ2-1; weak D call: TRBD2 (5 bases). The CDR3 is 12 residues long. Germline V gene lookup returns CDR1 MNHEY and CDR2 SMNVEV (reference sequence). The V end lost 2 bases, the J end lost 14 bases, and 13 bases lay between the germline ends. CDR3 residues: CASSLTGKRKFF. The CDR3 nucleotides read TGTGCCAGCAGTTTAACCGGGAAGAGGAAGTTCTTC.